This entry features one TCR beta chain sequence. Antigen specificity is unknown. Other DNA sequences in this sample translate to the same CDR3. The data stem from a study of identifying expanded T cells in peripheral blood. Clones were read by immunoSEQ multiplex PCR, and TCRdb kept only the in-frame ones, dropping some. The sample holds roughly 120,000 clones, about 87% seen once. The length of the CDR3 is 11 residues. Trimming shortened V by 2 bases and J by 5 bases, and 3 bases separated the two germline ends. The germline gives CDR1 SGHAT, CDR2 FQNNGV. Study-wide points: Variance in clone template counts between approximately two-week samples significantly increased with total template count across all healthy donors. Differentially abundant clones: about 1.3 between replicates, just under 17 at two to three weeks, 18 to 20 at four.

The chain carries TRBV11-2 and TRBJ2-5; D not resolved. This TCR was sampled from a person aged 18-70 years in good health. Sequencing was carried out using blood. The CDR3 sequence is CASSLRETQYF. For the CDR3, the DNA is TGTGCCAGCAGCTTAAGGGAGACCCAGTACTTC.